This entry features one TCR beta chain sequence. Germline V gene lookup returns CDR1 SGHDN and CDR2 FVKESK. CDR3 length equals 16 residues. V lost 4 bases and J 5 bases, leaving 18 bases between the germline ends. The data originate from a study of blood T cell repertoires in COVID-19. At the level of the study: From the United States, Italy and Spain came samples of acute and convalescent COVID-19. T cells, B-cell-depleted T cells, or PBMCs provided the cDNA or gDNA that served as material.

In the original processing: Amplification of reference gene primers provided the estimated nucleated cell counts. Produced via immunoSEQ multiplex PCR; TCRdb's table is partial and in-frame only. D and trimming come from the DNA, and the V and J calls and clone size come from that table. The sample lists 200,000 to 250,000 clones; around 90% were seen once. This TCR was sampled from a man under 40 with COVID-19, enrolled during active disease. Sample: peripheral blood. J is TRBJ1-3 and V is TRBV14, with D hard to call. The CDR3 sequence is CASSPLSSGWRNTIYF. CDR3 DNA sequence: TGTGCCAGCAGCCCCCTTTCGTCAGGTTGGAGAAACACCATATATTTT.